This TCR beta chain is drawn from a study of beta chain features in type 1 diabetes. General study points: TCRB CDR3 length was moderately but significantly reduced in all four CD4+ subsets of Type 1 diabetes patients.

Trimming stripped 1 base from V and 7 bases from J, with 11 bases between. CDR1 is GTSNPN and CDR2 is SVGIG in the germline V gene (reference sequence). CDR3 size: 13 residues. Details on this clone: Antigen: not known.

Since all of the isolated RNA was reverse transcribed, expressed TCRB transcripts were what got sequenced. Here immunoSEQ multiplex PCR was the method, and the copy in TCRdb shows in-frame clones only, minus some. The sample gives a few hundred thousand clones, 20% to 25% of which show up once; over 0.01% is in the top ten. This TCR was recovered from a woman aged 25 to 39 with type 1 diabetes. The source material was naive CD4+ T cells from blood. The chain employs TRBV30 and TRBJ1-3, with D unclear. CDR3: CAWSGVGRNTIYF. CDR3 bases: TGTGCCTGGAGTGGAGTTGGTCGGAACACCATATATTTT.